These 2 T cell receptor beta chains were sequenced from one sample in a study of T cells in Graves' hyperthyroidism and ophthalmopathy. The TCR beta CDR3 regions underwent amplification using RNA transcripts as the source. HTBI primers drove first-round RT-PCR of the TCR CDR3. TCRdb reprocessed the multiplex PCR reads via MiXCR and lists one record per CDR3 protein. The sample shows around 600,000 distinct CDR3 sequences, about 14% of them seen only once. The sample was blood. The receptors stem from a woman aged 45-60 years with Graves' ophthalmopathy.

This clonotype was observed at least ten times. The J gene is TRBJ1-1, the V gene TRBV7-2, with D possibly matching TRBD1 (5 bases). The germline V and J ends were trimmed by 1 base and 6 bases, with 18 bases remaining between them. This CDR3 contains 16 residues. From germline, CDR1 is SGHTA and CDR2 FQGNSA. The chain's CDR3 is CASSLEGSTPRSEAFF. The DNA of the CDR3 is TGTGCCAGCAGCTTAGAGGGGTCAACCCCTAGGTCTGAAGCTTTCTTT.

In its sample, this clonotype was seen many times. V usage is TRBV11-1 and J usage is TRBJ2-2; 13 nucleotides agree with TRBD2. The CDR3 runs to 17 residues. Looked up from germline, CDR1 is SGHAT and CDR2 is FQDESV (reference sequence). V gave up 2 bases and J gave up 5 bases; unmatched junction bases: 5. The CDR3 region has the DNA TGTGCCAGCAGCTTAACCGGACTAGCGGGAGTTACCGGGGAGCTGTTTTTT. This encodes CASSLTGLAGVTGELFF.